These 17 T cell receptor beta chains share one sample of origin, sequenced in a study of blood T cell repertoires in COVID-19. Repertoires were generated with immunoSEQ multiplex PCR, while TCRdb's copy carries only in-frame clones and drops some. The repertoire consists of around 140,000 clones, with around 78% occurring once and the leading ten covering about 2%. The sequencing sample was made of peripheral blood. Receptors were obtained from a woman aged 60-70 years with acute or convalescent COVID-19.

Here the CDR3 reads CASSLGLAGAQAEQFF. The CDR3 DNA follows: TGTGCCAGCAGCTTGGGGCTAGCGGGAGCCCAGGCTGAGCAGTTCTTC. J is TRBJ2-1 and V is TRBV5-4; TRBD2 matches at 10 bases. The ends lost 0 bases at V and 9 bases at J; junction bases unmatched: 9. Germline assignment: CDR1 SGHNT and CDR2 YYREEE (reference sequence). This CDR3 has 16 amino acids.

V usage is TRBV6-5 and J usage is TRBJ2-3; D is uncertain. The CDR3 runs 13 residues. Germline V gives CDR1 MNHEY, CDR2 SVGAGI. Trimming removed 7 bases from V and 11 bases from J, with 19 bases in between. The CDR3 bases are TGTGCCAGCAAGCCCCGGTCCCGAGATGGGCAGTATTTT. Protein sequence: CASKPRSRDGQYF.

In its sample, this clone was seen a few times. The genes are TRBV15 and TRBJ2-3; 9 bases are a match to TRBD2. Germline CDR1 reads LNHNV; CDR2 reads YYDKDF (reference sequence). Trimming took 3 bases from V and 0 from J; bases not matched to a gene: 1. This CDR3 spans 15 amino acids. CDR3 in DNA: TGTGCCACCAGCAGTAGCGGGAGCAGCACAGATACGCAGTATTTT. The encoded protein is CATSSSGSSTDTQYF.

The CDR3 coding sequence is TGTGCCACCAGCTGGGGACAGGTTAACACCGGGGAGCTGTTTTTT. As protein: CATSWGQVNTGELFF. The rearrangement uses TRBV15 and TRBJ2-2; TRBD1 agrees at 8 bases. The V and J ends lost 5 bases and 2 bases, in that order; junction bases with no gene match: 4. This CDR3 is built from 15 residues. The V gene's germline CDR1 is LNHNV and CDR2 YYDKDF (reference sequence).

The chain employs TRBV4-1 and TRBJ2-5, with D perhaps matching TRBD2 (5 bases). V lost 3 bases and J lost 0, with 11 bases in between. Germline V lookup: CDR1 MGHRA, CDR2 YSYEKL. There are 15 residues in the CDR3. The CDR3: CASSQDPGNQETQYF. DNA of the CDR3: TGCGCCAGCAGCCAGGATCCGGGGAACCAAGAGACCCAGTACTTC.

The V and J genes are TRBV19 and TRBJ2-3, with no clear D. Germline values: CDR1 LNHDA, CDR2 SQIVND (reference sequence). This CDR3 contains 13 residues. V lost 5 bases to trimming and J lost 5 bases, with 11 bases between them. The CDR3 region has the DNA TGTGCCAGTAGTCTCCGACACCTAGATACGCAGTATTTT. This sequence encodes CASSLRHLDTQYF.

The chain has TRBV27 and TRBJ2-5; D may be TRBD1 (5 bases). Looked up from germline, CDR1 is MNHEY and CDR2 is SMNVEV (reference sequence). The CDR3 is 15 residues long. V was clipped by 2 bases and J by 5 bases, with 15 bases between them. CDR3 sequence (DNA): TGTGCCAGCAGTTTAACCGGTCGACAGTGGGAGACCCAGTACTTC. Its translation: CASSLTGRQWETQYF.

The CDR3, as DNA: TGTGCCAGCAGTACCGGGAGTTGGGGGAATTCACCCCTCCACTTT. Its protein is CASSTGSWGNSPLHF. The V gene is TRBV27, the J gene TRBJ1-6; possible D gene TRBD1, 5 bases. Deletions cut 5 bases from V and 7 bases from J, with 15 bases between. The germline gives CDR1 MNHEY, CDR2 SMNVEV (reference sequence). The CDR3 spans 15 residues.

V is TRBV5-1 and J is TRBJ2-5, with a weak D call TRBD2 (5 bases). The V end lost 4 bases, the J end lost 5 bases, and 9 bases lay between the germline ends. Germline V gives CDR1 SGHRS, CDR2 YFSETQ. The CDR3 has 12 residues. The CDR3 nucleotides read TGCGCCAGCAGCCTTCCGGGGGAGACCCAGTACTTC. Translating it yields CASSLPGETQYF. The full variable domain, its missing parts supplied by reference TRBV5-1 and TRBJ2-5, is KAGVTQTPRYLIKTRGQQVTLSCSPISGHRSVSWYQQTPGQGLQFLFEYFSETQRNKGNFPGRFSGRQFSNSRSEMNVSTLELGDSALYLCASSLPGETQYFGPGTRLLVL.

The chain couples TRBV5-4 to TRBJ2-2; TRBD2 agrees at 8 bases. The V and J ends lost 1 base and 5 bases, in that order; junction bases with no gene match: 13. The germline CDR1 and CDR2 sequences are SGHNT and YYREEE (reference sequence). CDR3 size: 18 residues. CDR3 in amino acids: CASSLSGIAAGGTGELFF. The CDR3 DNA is TGTGCCAGCAGCTTGTCCGGGATCGCGGCGGGAGGTACCGGGGAGCTGTTTTTT.

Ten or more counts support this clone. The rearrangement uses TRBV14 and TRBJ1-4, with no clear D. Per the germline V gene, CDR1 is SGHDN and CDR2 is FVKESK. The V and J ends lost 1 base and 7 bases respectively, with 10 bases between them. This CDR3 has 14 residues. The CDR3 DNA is TGTGCCAGCAGCCAAGGAGGGAGAAGTGAAAAACTGTTTTTT. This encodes CASSQGGRSEKLFF.

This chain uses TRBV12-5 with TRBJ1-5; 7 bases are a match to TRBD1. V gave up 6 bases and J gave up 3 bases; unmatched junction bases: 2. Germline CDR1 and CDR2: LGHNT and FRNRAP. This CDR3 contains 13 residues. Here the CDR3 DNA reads TGTGCTAGTGGGGGGACAGTCAATCAGCCCCAGCATTTT. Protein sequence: CASGGTVNQPQHF.

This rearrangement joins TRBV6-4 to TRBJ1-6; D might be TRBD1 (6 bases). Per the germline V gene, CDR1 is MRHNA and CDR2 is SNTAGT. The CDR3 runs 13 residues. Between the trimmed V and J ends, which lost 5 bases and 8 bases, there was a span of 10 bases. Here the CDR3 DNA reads TGTGCCAGCAGTCGGGACACCCATTCACCCCTCCACTTT. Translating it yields CASSRDTHSPLHF.

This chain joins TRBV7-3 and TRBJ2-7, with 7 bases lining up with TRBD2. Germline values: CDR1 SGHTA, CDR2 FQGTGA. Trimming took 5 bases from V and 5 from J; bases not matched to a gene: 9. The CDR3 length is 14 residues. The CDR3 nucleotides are TGTGCCAGCAGCCCGGGCGGGAGAGCAAACGAGCAGTACTTC. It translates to CASSPGGRANEQYF.

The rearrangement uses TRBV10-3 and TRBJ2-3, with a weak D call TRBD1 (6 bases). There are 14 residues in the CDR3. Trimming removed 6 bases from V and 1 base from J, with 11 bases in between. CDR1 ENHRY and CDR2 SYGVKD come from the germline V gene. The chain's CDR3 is CAIRPRQGTDTQYF. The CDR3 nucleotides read TGTGCCATCAGACCCCGACAGGGCACAGATACGCAGTATTTT.

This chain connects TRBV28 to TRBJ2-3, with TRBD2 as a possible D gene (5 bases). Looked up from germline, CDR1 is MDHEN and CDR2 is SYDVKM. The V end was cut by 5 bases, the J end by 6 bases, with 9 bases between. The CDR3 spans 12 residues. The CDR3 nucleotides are TGTGCCAGCAGTACCCAGCGGGATACGCAGTATTTT. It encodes CASSTQRDTQYF. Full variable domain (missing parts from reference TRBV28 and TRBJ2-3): DVKVTQSSRYLVKRTGEKVFLECVQDMDHENMFWYRQDPGLGLRLIYFSYDVKMKEKGDIPEGYSVSREKKERFSLILESASTNQTSMYLCASSTQRDTQYFGPGTRLTVL.

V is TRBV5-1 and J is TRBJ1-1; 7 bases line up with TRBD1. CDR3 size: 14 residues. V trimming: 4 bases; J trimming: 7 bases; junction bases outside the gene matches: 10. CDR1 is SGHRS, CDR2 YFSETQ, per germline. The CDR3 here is CASSLSTGKSEAFF. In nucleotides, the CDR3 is TGCGCCAGCAGCCTCTCGACAGGGAAGAGTGAAGCTTTCTTT.